Presented here are 11 T cell receptor beta chains from one specimen sequenced in a study of T cells in localized non-small cell lung cancer. Only in-frame clones appear in the TCRdb table, and some are missing; sequencing was by immunoSEQ multiplex PCR. The data contain around 3,300 clones, 15% to 20% of them seen just once; the ten biggest clones take up 8.5% to 9.5%. Sample: lung tumor tissue, taken before any cancer treatment. The receptors shown here come from a woman aged 40 to 75 with stage III squamous cell lung carcinoma.

The chain carries TRBV30 and TRBJ1-3, with a tentative D call TRBD1 (6 bases). This CDR3 has 15 amino acids. Per germline, CDR1 GTSNPN and CDR2 SVGIG (reference sequence). Trimming removed 2 bases at V and 0 bases at J, with 11 bases between. CDR3 nucleotide sequence: TGTGCCTGGAGTATTGACAGGAGCTCTGGAAACACCATATATTTT. Translation: CAWSIDRSSGNTIYF.

This chain joins TRBV11-3 and TRBJ2-1; 13 bases match TRBD2. CDR1 SGHNT and CDR2 YENEEA come from the germline V gene. This CDR3 comprises 16 residues. J gave up 0 bases and V 7 bases, and 3 bases lay outside the gene matches. CDR3 in DNA: TGTGCCAGCACCCGGACTAGCGGGAGCTCCTACAATGAGCAGTTCTTC. This encodes CASTRTSGSSYNEQFF.

The chain is built from TRBV11-3 and TRBJ1-2; 7 nucleotides align to TRBD1. Trimming cost V 2 bases and J 3 bases; bases outside gene matches: 6. Germline V CDR1 and CDR2: SGHNT, YENEEA. This CDR3 is 15 amino acids long. Here the CDR3 DNA reads TGTGCCAGCAGCTTAAGTGTCACAGGGGACTATGGCTACACCTTC. It codes for CASSLSVTGDYGYTF.

The gene calls are TRBV6-8 and TRBJ2-6; D gene unclear. V was pared by 5 bases and J by 0 bases, with 11 bases between. The CDR3 spans 16 residues. CDR1 and CDR2 from the germline V gene are MNHGY and SAAAGT. CDR3 sequence (DNA): TGTGCCAGCAGTGTACAACAACTCTCTGGGGCCAACGTCCTGACTTTC. It translates to CASSVQQLSGANVLTF.

This clone was seen a few times. The chain employs TRBV4-1 and TRBJ1-5; 7 nucleotides line up with TRBD1. Per germline, CDR1 MGHRA and CDR2 YSYEKL. Germline trimming cut 0 bases from V and 6 bases from J; bases unmatched to any gene: 5. The CDR3 consists of 15 residues. The CDR3 reads CASSQEAGGFQPQHF. The CDR3 DNA is TGCGCCAGCAGCCAAGAGGCAGGGGGTTTTCAGCCCCAGCATTTT.

The rearrangement links TRBV18 to TRBJ2-1; TRBD2 agrees at 7 bases. The CDR3 is 16 amino acids. With V trimmed by 3 bases and J by 5 bases, 10 bases remained unmatched. Germline-derived CDR1 and CDR2 are KGHSH and LQKENI. The CDR3: CASSPTTSLMNNEQFF. In DNA form, the CDR3 reads TGTGCCAGCTCACCCACGACTAGCTTGATGAACAATGAGCAGTTCTTC.

By sample share, this clone is large. The genes are TRBV9 and TRBJ2-1; 9 nucleotides match TRBD2. With V trimmed by 5 bases and J by 3 bases, 9 bases remained unmatched. The CDR3 is made up of 16 amino acids. The V gene's germline CDR1 is SGDLS and CDR2 YYNGEE. The CDR3 loop is CASSEASGGFYNEQFF. In DNA form, the CDR3 reads TGTGCCAGCAGTGAAGCGAGCGGGGGGTTCTACAATGAGCAGTTCTTC.

The gene calls are TRBV6-8 and TRBJ1-3; 7 bases align to TRBD1. CDR1 and CDR2 (germline): MNHGY, SAAAGT. Germline trimming cut 10 bases from V and 0 bases from J; bases unmatched to any gene: 9. This CDR3 has 15 residues. DNA of the CDR3: TGTGCCACCCACCAGGGGGAAAGCTCTGGAAACACCATATATTTT. Its translation: CATHQGESSGNTIYF.

V usage is TRBV6-8 and J usage is TRBJ2-1, with TRBD2 matching over 10 bases. Per the germline V gene, CDR1 is MNHGY and CDR2 is SAAAGT. The V segment lost 4 bases and the J segment 8 bases; nucleotides outside the gene matches: 14. The CDR3 is 17 residues long. The CDR3 nucleotides read TGTGCCAGCAGTTCCCCGTATAGCGGGAGGTTCTGGGATGAGCAGTTCTTC. Amino acids: CASSSPYSGRFWDEQFF.

This clone qualifies as medium-sized. The V and J genes are TRBV9 and TRBJ1-3, with 8 bases lining up with TRBD1. The CDR3 runs 15 residues. The trim removed 2 bases at V and 3 bases at J, leaving 4 bases unmatched. From germline, CDR1 is SGDLS and CDR2 YYNGEE. The CDR3 spells CASSVGQGDGNTIYF. The CDR3 DNA reads TGTGCCAGCAGCGTCGGACAGGGCGATGGAAACACCATATATTTT.

The V and J genes are TRBV6-8 and TRBJ2-1; D call uncertain. V was shortened by 0 bases and J by 5 bases, with 11 bases between the two germline ends. The CDR3 totals 15 residues. Germline-derived CDR1 and CDR2 are MNHGY and SAAAGT. CDR3 sequence: CASSYSRFANNEQFF. In nucleotides, the CDR3 is TGTGCCAGCAGTTACTCCCGATTTGCGAACAATGAGCAGTTCTTC.